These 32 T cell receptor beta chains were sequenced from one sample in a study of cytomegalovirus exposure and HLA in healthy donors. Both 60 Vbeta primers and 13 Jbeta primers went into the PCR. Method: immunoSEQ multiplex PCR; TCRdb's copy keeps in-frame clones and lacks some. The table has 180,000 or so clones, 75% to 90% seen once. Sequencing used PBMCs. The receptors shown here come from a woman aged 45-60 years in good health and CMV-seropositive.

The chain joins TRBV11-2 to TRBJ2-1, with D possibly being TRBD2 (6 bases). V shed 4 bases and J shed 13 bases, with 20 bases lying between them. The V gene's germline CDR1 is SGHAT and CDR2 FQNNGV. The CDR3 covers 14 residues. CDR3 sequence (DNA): TGTGCCAGCAGCTCCTCTCAGGGAGGAGTCGTCCAGTTCTTC. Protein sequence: CASSSSQGGVVQFF.

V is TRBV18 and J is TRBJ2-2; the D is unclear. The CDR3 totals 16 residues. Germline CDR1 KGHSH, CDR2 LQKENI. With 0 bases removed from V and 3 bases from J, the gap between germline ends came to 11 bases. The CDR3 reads CASSPPNHRDTGELFF. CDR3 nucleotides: TGTGCCAGCTCACCACCCAACCATCGGGACACCGGGGAGCTGTTTTTT.

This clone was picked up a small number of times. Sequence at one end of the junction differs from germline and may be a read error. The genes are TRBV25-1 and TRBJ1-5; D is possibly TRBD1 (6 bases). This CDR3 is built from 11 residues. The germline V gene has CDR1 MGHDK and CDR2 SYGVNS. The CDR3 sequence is CASRGPGTWYF. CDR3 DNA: TGTGCCAGCAGGGGTCCCGGGACATGGTATTTT.

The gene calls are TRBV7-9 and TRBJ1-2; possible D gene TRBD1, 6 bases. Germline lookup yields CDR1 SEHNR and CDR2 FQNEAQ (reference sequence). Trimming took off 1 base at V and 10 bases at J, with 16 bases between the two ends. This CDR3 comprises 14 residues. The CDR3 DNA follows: TGTGCCAGCAGCTTAGGACAGGCCCTCGCAGACTACACCTTC. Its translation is CASSLGQALADYTF.

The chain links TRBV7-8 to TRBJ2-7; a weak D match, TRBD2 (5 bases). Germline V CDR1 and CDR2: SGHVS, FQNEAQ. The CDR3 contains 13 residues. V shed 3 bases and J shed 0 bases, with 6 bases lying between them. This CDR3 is CASSFGSSYEQYF. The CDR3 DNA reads TGTGCCAGCAGCTTTGGGAGCTCCTACGAGCAGTACTTC.

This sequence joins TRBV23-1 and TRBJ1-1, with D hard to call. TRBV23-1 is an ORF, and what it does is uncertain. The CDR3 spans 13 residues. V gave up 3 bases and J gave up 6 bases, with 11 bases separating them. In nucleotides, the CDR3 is TGCGCCAGCAGTCATAGCAGAAAGGCTGAAGCTTTCTTT. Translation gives CASSHSRKAEAFF.

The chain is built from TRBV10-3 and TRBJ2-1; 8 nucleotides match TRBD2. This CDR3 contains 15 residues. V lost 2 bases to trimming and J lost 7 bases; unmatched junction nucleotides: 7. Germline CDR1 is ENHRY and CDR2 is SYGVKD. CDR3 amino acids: CAISEGSGDWNEQFF. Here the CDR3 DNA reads TGTGCCATCAGTGAGGGTAGCGGGGACTGGAATGAGCAGTTCTTC.

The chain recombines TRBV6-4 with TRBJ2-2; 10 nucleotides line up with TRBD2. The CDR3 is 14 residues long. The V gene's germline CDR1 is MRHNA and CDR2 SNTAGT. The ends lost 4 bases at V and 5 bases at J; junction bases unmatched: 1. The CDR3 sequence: CASSASGRTGELFF. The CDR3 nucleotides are TGTGCCAGCAGTGCTAGCGGGAGAACCGGGGAGCTGTTTTTT.

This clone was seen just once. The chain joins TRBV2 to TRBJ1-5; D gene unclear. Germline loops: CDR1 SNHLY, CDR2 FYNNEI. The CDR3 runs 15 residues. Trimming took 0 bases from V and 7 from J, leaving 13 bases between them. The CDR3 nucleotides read TGTGCCAGCAGTGAAGCTAGCGGGGTCGGGCAGCCCCAGCATTTT. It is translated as CASSEASGVGQPQHF.

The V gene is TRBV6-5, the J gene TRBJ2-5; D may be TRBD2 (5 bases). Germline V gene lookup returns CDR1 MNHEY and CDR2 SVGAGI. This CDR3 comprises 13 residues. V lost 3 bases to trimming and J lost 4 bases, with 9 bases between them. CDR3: CASSYLGAETQYF. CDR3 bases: TGTGCCAGCAGTTATCTGGGAGCAGAGACCCAGTACTTC.

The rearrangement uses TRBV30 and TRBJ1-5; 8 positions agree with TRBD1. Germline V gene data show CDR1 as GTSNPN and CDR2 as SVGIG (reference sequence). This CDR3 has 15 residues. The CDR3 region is CAVEPTGADGQPQHF. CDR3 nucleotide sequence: TGTGCTGTTGAACCGACAGGGGCCGATGGTCAGCCCCAGCATTTT.

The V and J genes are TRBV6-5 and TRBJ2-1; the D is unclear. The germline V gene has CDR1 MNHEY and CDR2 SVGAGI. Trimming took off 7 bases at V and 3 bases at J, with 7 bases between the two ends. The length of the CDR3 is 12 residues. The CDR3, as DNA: TGTGCCAGCACCACGGGCTACAATGAGCAGTTCTTC. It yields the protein CASTTGYNEQFF.

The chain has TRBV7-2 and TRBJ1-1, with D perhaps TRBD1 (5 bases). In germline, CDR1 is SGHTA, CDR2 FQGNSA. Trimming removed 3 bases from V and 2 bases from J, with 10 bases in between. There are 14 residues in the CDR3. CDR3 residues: CASSFLGGNTEAFF. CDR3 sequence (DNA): TGTGCCAGCAGCTTCCTCGGGGGAAACACTGAAGCTTTCTTT.

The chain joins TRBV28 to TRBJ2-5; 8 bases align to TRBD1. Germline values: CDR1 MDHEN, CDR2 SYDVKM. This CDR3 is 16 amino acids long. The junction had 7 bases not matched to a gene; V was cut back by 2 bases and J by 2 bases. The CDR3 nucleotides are TGTGCCAGCAGTTTACGAGGACAGGGTGTTCAAGAGACCCAGTACTTC. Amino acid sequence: CASSLRGQGVQETQYF.

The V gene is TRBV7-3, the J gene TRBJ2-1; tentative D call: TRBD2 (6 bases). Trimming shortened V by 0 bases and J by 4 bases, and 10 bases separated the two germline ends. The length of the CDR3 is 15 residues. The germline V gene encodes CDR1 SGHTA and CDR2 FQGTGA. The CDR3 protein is CASSLTYAGYNEQFF. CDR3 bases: TGTGCCAGCAGCTTAACGTACGCGGGGTACAATGAGCAGTTCTTC.

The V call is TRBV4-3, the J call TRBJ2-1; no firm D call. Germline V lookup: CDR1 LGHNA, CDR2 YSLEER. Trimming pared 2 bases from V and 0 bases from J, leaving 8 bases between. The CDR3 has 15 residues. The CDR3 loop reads CASSQIWSSYNEQFF. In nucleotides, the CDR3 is TGCGCCAGCAGCCAAATCTGGAGCTCCTACAATGAGCAGTTCTTC.

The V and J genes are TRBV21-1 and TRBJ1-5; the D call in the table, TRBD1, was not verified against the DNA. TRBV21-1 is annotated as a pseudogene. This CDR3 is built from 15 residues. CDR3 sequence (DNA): TGTGCCAGCAGCCGCCGGACAGTCTTTAATCAGCCCCAGCATTTT. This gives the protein CASSRRTVFNQPQHF.

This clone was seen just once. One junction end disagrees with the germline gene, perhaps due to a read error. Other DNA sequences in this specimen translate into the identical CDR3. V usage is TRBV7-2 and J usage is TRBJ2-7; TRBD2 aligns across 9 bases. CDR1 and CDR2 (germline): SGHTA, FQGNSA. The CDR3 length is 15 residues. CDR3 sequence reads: CASSLSGGSSYEQYF. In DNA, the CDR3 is TGTGCCAGCAGCTTAAGCGGGGGGTCCTCCTATGAGCAGTACTTC.

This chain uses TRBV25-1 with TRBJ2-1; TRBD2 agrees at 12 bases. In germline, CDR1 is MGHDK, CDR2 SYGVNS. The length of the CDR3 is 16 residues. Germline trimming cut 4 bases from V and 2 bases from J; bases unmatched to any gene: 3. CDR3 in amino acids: CASSGASGRAYNEQFF. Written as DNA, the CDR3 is TGTGCCAGCAGTGGGGCTAGCGGGAGGGCCTACAATGAGCAGTTCTTC.

The CDR3 is CASTDFSQGYTGELFF. Written as DNA, the CDR3 is TGCGCCAGCACCGACTTCTCCCAGGGCTACACCGGGGAGCTGTTTTTT. This chain connects TRBV5-1 to TRBJ2-2; D may be TRBD1 (5 bases). The CDR3 has 16 residues. Germline CDR1 and CDR2: SGHRS and YFSETQ. V was cut by 6 bases and J by 3 bases, with 18 bases left in between.

The CDR3: CASSHSGGDTQYF. CDR3 coding DNA: TGTGCCAGCAGCCATTCGGGAGGGGATACGCAGTATTTT. The chain couples TRBV5-4 to TRBJ2-3, with 8 bases matching TRBD2. The CDR3 has 13 amino acids. V lost 4 bases, J lost 6 bases, and 4 bases stayed unmatched. Germline CDR1 is SGHNT and CDR2 is YYREEE (reference sequence).

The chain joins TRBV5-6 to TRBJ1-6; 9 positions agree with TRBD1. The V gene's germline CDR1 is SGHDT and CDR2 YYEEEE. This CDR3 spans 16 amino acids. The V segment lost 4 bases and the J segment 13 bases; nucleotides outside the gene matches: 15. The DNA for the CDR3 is TGTGCCAGCAGCCCGGGTTGGACAGGGGAGATTAGGCCCCTCCACTTT. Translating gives CASSPGWTGEIRPLHF.

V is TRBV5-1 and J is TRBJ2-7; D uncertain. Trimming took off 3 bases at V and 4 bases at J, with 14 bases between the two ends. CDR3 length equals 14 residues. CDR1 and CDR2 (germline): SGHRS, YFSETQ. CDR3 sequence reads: CASSSHPPQYEQYF. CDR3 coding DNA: TGCGCCAGCAGCTCTCACCCCCCTCAGTACGAGCAGTACTTC.

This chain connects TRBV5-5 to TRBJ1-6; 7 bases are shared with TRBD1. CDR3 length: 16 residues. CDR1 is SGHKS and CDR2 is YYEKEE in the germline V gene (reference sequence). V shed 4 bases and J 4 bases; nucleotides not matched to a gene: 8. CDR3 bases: TGTGCCAGCAGCGGAGAGCAGGGGGGATATAATTCACCCCTCCACTTT. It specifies CASSGEQGGYNSPLHF.

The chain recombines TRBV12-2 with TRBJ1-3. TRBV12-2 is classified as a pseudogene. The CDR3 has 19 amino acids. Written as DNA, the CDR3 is TGTGCAAGTCGCCGGAGGTCCCGTAGCAGGCGCTGCTCTGGAAACACCATATATTTT. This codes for CASRRRSRSRRCSGNTIYF.

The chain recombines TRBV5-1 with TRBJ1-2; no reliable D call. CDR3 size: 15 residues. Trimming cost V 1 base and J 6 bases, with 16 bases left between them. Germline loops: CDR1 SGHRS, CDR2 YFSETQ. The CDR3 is CASSLTGGVIDGYTF. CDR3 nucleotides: TGCGCCAGCAGCTTGACGGGCGGGGTCATAGATGGCTACACCTTC.

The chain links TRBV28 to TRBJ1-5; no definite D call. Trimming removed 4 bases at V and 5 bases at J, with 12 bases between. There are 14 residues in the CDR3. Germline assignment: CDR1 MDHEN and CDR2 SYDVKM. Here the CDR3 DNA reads TGTGCCAGCAGTTCCCGGGTAAAGCATCAGCCCCAGCATTTT. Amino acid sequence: CASSSRVKHQPQHF.

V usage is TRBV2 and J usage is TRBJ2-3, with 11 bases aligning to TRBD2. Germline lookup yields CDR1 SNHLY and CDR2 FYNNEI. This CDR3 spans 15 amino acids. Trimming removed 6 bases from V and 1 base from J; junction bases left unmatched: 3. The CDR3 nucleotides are TGTGCCAGCAGCGTAGCGGGGGGGGGCACAGATACGCAGTATTTT. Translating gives CASSVAGGGTDTQYF.

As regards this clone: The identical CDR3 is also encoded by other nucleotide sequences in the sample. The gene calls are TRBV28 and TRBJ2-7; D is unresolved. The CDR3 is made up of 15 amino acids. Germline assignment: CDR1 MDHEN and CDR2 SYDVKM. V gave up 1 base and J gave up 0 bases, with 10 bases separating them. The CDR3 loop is CASSLSQFLSYEQYF. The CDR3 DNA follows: TGTGCCAGCAGTTTATCACAGTTCCTCTCCTACGAGCAGTACTTC.

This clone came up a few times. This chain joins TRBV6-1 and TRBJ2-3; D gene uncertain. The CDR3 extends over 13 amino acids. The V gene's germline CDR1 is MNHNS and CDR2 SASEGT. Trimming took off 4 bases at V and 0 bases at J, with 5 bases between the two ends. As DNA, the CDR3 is TGTGCCAGCAGTGGCGGCAGCACAGATACGCAGTATTTT. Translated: CASSGGSTDTQYF.

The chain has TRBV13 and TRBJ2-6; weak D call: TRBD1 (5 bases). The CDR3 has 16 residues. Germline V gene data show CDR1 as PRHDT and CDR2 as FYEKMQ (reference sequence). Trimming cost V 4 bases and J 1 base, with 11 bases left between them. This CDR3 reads CASSYRTNSGANVLTF. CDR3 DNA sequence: TGTGCCAGCAGCTACAGGACCAATTCTGGGGCCAACGTCCTGACTTTC.

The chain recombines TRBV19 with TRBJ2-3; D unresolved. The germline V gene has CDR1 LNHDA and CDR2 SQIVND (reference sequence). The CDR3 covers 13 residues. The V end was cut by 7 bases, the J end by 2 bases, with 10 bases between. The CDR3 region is CASKSTDTDTQYF. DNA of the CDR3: TGTGCCAGTAAGAGTACAGACACAGATACGCAGTATTTT.